Sequencing of this TCR beta chain was carried out in a study of breast tumors, draining lymph nodes, adjacent tissues. TCRdb re-analysed the multiplex PCR reads in MiXCR, keeping a single row per CDR3 protein. Of roughly 14,000 distinct CDR3 sequences in the sample, 55% were seen once. Germline loops: CDR1 MGHDK, CDR2 SYGVNS. V dropped 6 bases and J dropped 7 bases, with 16 bases sitting between them. This CDR3 is built from 14 residues. Study results and limitations: Luminal-like breast cancer showed significantly greater tumor-nontumor repertoire similarity than basal-like breast cancer did. That most tumor T cells come from lymph nodes remained unproven.

Notes on this clonotype: Its specificity is not known.

Sequenced sample: tumor-adjacent breast tissue. The origin of this receptor is a female donor with breast cancer. Some clones in this sample may be carry-over from other donors' samples. The chain is built from TRBV25-1 and TRBJ1-3; no firm D call. CDR3 in amino acids: CASSGEGYPNTIYF. In DNA, the CDR3 is TGTGCCAGCAGCGGCGAAGGGTACCCTAACACCATATATTTT.